The 21 T cell receptor beta chains listed next were all sequenced from one sample in a study of T cells after yellow fever vaccination. TCRdb re-analysed the 5' RACE reads in MiXCR, keeping a single row per CDR3 protein. The table lists some 150,000 distinct CDR3 sequences, roughly 9% of them singletons. The starting material was CD8+ T cells sorted from PBMCs, obtained 45 days after the yellow fever booster vaccination. Receptor source: a man aged 18 to 29 who received the YFV17D yellow fever vaccine.

CDR3 residues: CSVVGRGTSYEQYF. Written as DNA, the CDR3 is TGCAGCGTTGTCGGTCGGGGAACCTCCTACGAGCAGTACTTC. The chain has TRBV29-1 and TRBJ2-7; weak D call: TRBD2 (5 bases). The CDR3 length is 14 residues. Germline V gene sequence: CDR1 SQVTM, CDR2 ANQGSEA. V lost 4 bases and J lost 0, with 13 bases in between.

This clonotype has a handful of counts. The chain links TRBV4-3 to TRBJ2-1; D ambiguous. Germline lookup yields CDR1 LGHNA and CDR2 YSLEER. The CDR3 length is 14 residues. V was cut by 2 bases and J by 2 bases, with 7 bases left in between. CDR3 sequence reads: CASSQWHAYNEQFF. The CDR3 DNA reads TGCGCCAGCAGCCAATGGCACGCCTACAATGAGCAGTTCTTC.

This clonotype was seen more than once but under ten times. This chain joins TRBV7-9 and TRBJ1-3; no clear D gene. V was cut by 5 bases and J by 2 bases, with 16 bases left in between. The CDR3 has 16 residues. Germline loops: CDR1 SEHNR, CDR2 FQNEAQ (reference sequence). Written as DNA, the CDR3 is TGTGCCAGCAGCCCACCGCAGTCGAGGCCTGGAAACACCATATATTTT. Its translation: CASSPPQSRPGNTIYF.

By its share, this clonotype is medium-sized (0.01 to 0.1%). Here the CDR3 reads CASNLAWGSHEQFF. The CDR3 DNA follows: TGTGCCAGCAACCTAGCTTGGGGATCTCATGAGCAGTTCTTC. The V call is TRBV5-5, the J call TRBJ2-1, with D possibly matching TRBD2 (5 bases). Germline CDR1 and CDR2: SGHKS and YYEKEE (reference sequence). CDR3 length equals 14 residues. V was trimmed by 6 bases and J by 8 bases, leaving 18 bases between them.

This clonotype was detected many times. The V call is TRBV15, the J call TRBJ2-7, with D tentatively TRBD2 (6 bases). The CDR3 has 13 residues. The V and J ends lost 5 bases and 4 bases respectively, with 12 bases between them. Germline-derived CDR1 and CDR2 are LNHNV and YYDKDF (reference sequence). CDR3 residues: CATSGGVGYEQYV. CDR3 nucleotides: TGTGCCACCAGCGGAGGGGTGGGTTACGAGCAGTACGTC.

This clonotype has only a few counts. The chain combines TRBV6-2 or TRBV6-3 with TRBJ2-1; 11 bases are a match to TRBD2. CDR3 length: 15 amino acids. The V gene end was trimmed by 6 bases and the J gene end by 4 bases; junction bases not matched to a gene: 5. Germline V lookup: CDR1 MNHEY, CDR2 SVGEGT. CDR3: CASSPRLAGYNEQFF. In DNA form, the CDR3 reads TGTGCCAGCAGCCCTCGACTAGCGGGGTACAATGAGCAGTTCTTC.

CDR3: CATSRDRSSYNEQFF. The CDR3 nucleotides read TGTGCCACCAGCAGAGATCGAAGCTCCTACAATGAGCAGTTCTTC. The chain carries TRBV15 and TRBJ2-1; D remains unclear. V was trimmed by 0 bases and J by 0 bases, leaving 6 bases between them. CDR3 size: 15 residues. In germline, CDR1 is LNHNV, CDR2 YYDKDF (reference sequence).

This clonotype was seen ten or more times. The chain links TRBV6-2 or TRBV6-3 to TRBJ1-1; 9 bases fit TRBD1. This CDR3 contains 14 residues. V shed 5 bases, J shed 0 bases, and the junction held 1 base outside the gene matches. Per germline, CDR1 MNHEY and CDR2 SVGEGT. CDR3 sequence: CASSRQGVNTEAFF. Here the CDR3 DNA reads TGTGCCAGCAGTCGACAGGGGGTGAACACTGAAGCTTTCTTT.

J is TRBJ2-3 and V is TRBV27; D uncertain. Trimming shortened V by 0 bases and J by 2 bases, and 18 bases separated the two germline ends. Germline-derived CDR1 and CDR2 are MNHEY and SMNVEV (reference sequence). The CDR3 extends over 18 amino acids. CDR3 in DNA: TGTGCCAGCAGTTTATCGACGAGTAGGGCTGGCCCCACAGATACGCAGTATTTT. Protein: CASSLSTSRAGPTDTQYF.

The chain recombines TRBV9 with TRBJ2-7, with D possibly TRBD2 on 6 matching bases. Trimming removed 0 bases at V and 4 bases at J, with 14 bases between. The germline V gene has CDR1 SGDLS and CDR2 YYNGEE. This CDR3 is built from 15 residues. CDR3 DNA: TGTGCCAGCAGCGTAGGGTGGACGGAGGGGTACGAGCAGTACTTC. Amino acids: CASSVGWTEGYEQYF. The full variable domain, completed using reference TRBV9 and TRBJ2-7, is DSGVTQTPKHLITATGQRVTLRCSPRSGDLSVYWYQQSLDQGLQFLIQYYNGEERAKGNILERFSAQQFPDLHSELNLSSLELGDSALYFCASSVGWTEGYEQYFGPGTRLTVT.

The chain joins TRBV6-5 to TRBJ1-5; weak D call: TRBD1 (5 bases). This CDR3 has 13 residues. CDR1 is MNHEY, CDR2 SVGAGI, per germline. With 5 bases removed from V and 9 bases from J, the gap between germline ends came to 14 bases. CDR3 coding DNA: TGTGCCAGCAGTCCAGGGCCCTACGGGCCCCAGCATTTT. Protein: CASSPGPYGPQHF.

CDR3 sequence (DNA): TGTGCCAGCACCACGGGATACAATGAGCAGTTCTTC. Its translation is CASTTGYNEQFF. This chain connects TRBV9 to TRBJ2-1; a weak D match, TRBD2 (5 bases). The germline CDR1 and CDR2 sequences are SGDLS and YYNGEE. The CDR3 covers 12 residues. Between the trimmed V and J ends, which lost 6 bases and 4 bases, there was a span of 8 bases.

This clonotype appeared a few times. V is TRBV7-9 and J is TRBJ1-2, with a possible D match to TRBD1 (5 bases). The V end lost 4 bases, the J end lost 5 bases, and 17 bases lay between the germline ends. From germline, CDR1 is SEHNR and CDR2 FQNEAQ (reference sequence). This CDR3 is 15 amino acids long. CDR3 loop: CASSSSLGEFYGYTF. For the CDR3, the DNA is TGTGCCAGCAGCTCCTCATTGGGGGAGTTTTATGGCTACACCTTC.

This clonotype was recorded a few times. The chain couples TRBV24-1 to TRBJ2-1; the D gene is possibly TRBD1 (6 bases). The CDR3 loop spans 15 amino acids. V was trimmed by 0 bases and J by 4 bases, leaving 9 bases between them. The germline V gene has CDR1 KGHDR and CDR2 SFDVKD. The CDR3 here is CATSDLNRAYNEQFF. The CDR3 DNA reads TGTGCCACCAGTGATTTGAACAGGGCTTACAATGAGCAGTTCTTC.

This clonotype was seen a few times. CDR3 DNA: TGCGCCAGCGCCGCCTTAGCGGGGGGATACACAGATACGCAGTATTTT. This sequence encodes CASAALAGGYTDTQYF. The V and J genes are TRBV10-2 and TRBJ2-3; 10 bases are a match to TRBD2. The germline gives CDR1 WSHSY, CDR2 SAAADI. The ends lost 8 bases at V and 2 bases at J; junction bases unmatched: 10. There are 16 residues in the CDR3.

The J gene is TRBJ2-3, the V gene TRBV5-1; weak D call: TRBD1 (5 bases). This CDR3 is 15 amino acids long. The germline V and J ends were trimmed by 2 bases and 4 bases, with 14 bases remaining between them. The germline V gene encodes CDR1 SGHRS and CDR2 YFSETQ. CDR3 DNA: TGCGCCAGCAGCTTATACCGGACACTTTCAGATACGCAGTATTTT. It specifies CASSLYRTLSDTQYF.

Many counts were recorded for this clonotype. This chain connects TRBV6-2 or TRBV6-3 to TRBJ2-3; 7 nucleotides agree with TRBD1. V lost 2 bases to trimming and J lost 2 bases; unmatched junction nucleotides: 4. The CDR3 totals 15 residues. CDR1 is MNHEY, CDR2 SVGEGT, per germline. CDR3 sequence (DNA): TGTGCCAGCAGTTACCGGGACAGTTACACAGATACGCAGTATTTT. Translating gives CASSYRDSYTDTQYF.

This clonotype was detected a few times. This chain joins TRBV6-1 and TRBJ2-5; D might be TRBD1 (6 bases). Trimming left V 5 bases short and J 5 bases short, with 15 bases between. The germline gives CDR1 MNHNS, CDR2 SASEGT. The CDR3 sequence is 14 residues long. CDR3 protein: CASSPPGDPETQYF. In nucleotides, the CDR3 is TGTGCCAGCAGTCCACCAGGGGATCCGGAGACCCAGTACTTC.

V is TRBV24-1 and J is TRBJ2-3; D ambiguous. This CDR3 comprises 13 residues. Germline lookup yields CDR1 KGHDR and CDR2 SFDVKD. Trimming stripped 9 bases from V and 0 bases from J, with 9 bases between. The CDR3 DNA reads as TGTGCCACCTCCCGCCCTAGCACAGATACGCAGTATTTT. Amino acids: CATSRPSTDTQYF.

This clonotype came up many times. The rearrangement uses TRBV6-5 and TRBJ2-7; 7 bases fit TRBD1. Germline V lookup: CDR1 MNHEY, CDR2 SVGAGI. V gave up 0 bases and J gave up 4 bases; unmatched junction bases: 3. The CDR3 contains 14 residues. Here the CDR3 DNA reads TGTGCCAGCAGTTACTCAGAGGGGGCGTACGAGCAGTACGTC. Amino acid sequence: CASSYSEGAYEQYV.

The rearrangement uses TRBV3-1 and TRBJ2-3, with 10 nucleotides matching TRBD2. The germline gives CDR1 LGHDT, CDR2 YNNKEL (reference sequence). Trimming cost V 5 bases and J 6 bases; bases outside gene matches: 8. The CDR3 covers 15 residues. In nucleotides, the CDR3 is TGTGCCAGCAGCTCCCTAGCGGGGGTCTCCGATACGCAGTATTTT. This codes for CASSSLAGVSDTQYF.